The T cell receptor (beta chain) described here comes from a study of spatial heterogeneity in lung cancer. Study overall: Unique TCR and UMI combinations averaged more than ten appearances each in raw reads.

Time point indicated: sample taken at primary tumor resection. Samples were donated by 72 untreated early-stage non-small cell lung cancer patients. Of note for this clonotype: Its specificity is not known.

In TCRdb, the 5' RACE reads were re-called with MiXCR into one record per CDR3 protein. The sample includes 15,000 to 20,000 distinct CDR3 sequences, 6.2% seen only once; the top ten take approximately 6.8%. CDR3 size: 16 residues. The V gene's germline CDR1 is DFQATT and CDR2 SNEGSKA (reference sequence). Trimming stripped 3 bases from V and 5 bases from J, with 19 bases between. Study results and limitations: Mutation tallies in tumors tracked expanded intratumoral alpha and beta TCR counts.

Sequenced material: lung tumor tissue, taken at surgery. The chain couples TRBV20-1 to TRBJ2-2; D gene uncertain. This sequence was found in a male donor with early-stage non-small cell lung cancer. The chain's CDR3 is CSARPLGPTTTGELFF. CDR3 DNA sequence: TGCAGTGCTAGGCCCTTAGGCCCTACTACGACCGGGGAGCTGTTTTTT.